This T cell receptor beta chain was identified during a study of blood T cell repertoires in COVID-19. CDR1 is LNHDA and CDR2 is SQIVND in the germline V gene (reference sequence). Trimming shortened V by 5 bases and J by 5 bases, and 16 bases separated the two germline ends. The CDR3 is 15 amino acids. Some clones are missing from TCRdb's copy, which holds only in-frame ones; the method was immunoSEQ multiplex PCR. The sample gives roughly 100,000 clones, about 89% of which show up once; approximately 5% is in the top ten. The material sequenced was peripheral blood. The TCR was taken from a human donor in a cohort sampled during active COVID-19. The gene calls are TRBV19 and TRBJ2-1; the D gene is possibly TRBD2 (5 bases). The CDR3: CASSGRWHQNNEQFF. The CDR3 nucleotides are TGTGCCAGTAGTGGGAGATGGCATCAAAACAATGAGCAGTTCTTC.